This TCR beta chain was found in a study of cytomegalovirus exposure and HLA in healthy donors. Germline assignment: CDR1 KGHSH and CDR2 LQKENI. CDR3 length: 14 amino acids. Between the trimmed V and J ends, which lost 5 bases and 0 bases, there was a span of 11 bases. Broader study findings: Several of the most significant clusters appeared linked to common viral pathogens, based on a later analysis. The Asian-associated ancestry cluster reportedly had fewer N-insertions than the roughly 670-donor mean in a later analysis.

The PCR employed 60 Vbeta primers together with 13 Jbeta primers. Profiling relied on immunoSEQ multiplex PCR, and the TCRdb table lists in-frame clones only, not all of them. The table includes some 110,000 clones, 75% to 85% detected once. Regarding this clone: What it binds is not known.

The sequenced sample was PBMCs. This clonotype was sampled from a man in his forties in good health and CMV-seronegative. The chain uses TRBV18 and TRBJ2-7; D perhaps matches TRBD2 (5 bases). CDR3 sequence: CASSMGDSSYEQYF. The CDR3 DNA follows: TGTGCCAGCTCAATGGGAGATTCCTCCTACGAGCAGTACTTC.